Presented here are 18 T cell receptor beta chains from one specimen sequenced in a study of blood T cells in healthy people across ages. Next came a second PCR, run for about 7 to 12 cycles, which used a sample-barcoded 5' primer along with a J-beta primer mix. TCRdb itself ran the 5' RACE reads through MiXCR, one entry per CDR3 protein. Of 550,000 to 800,000 distinct CDR3 sequences listed, around 32% are singletons. Source material: blood. These receptors all stem from a woman older than 75 in good health.

V is TRBV20-1 and J is TRBJ2-5; tentative D call: TRBD1 (6 bases). The length of the CDR3 is 19 residues. Germline values: CDR1 DFQATT, CDR2 SNEGSKA (reference sequence). Trimming took 3 bases from V and 11 from J, leaving 37 bases between them. The CDR3: CSASPTGLARGPQNNEQYF. The CDR3 coding sequence is TGCAGTGCTAGTCCGACAGGACTTGCCAGAGGGCCACAAAACAATGAGCAGTACTTC.

In its sample, this clonotype was seen many times. The gene calls are TRBV5-1 and TRBJ2-1, with a tentative D call TRBD1 (5 bases). Trimming pared 2 bases from V and 4 bases from J, leaving 10 bases between. The CDR3 sequence is 14 residues long. From germline, CDR1 is SGHRS and CDR2 YFSETQ. This CDR3 reads CASSLVPGYNEQFF. The CDR3 region has the DNA TGCGCCAGCAGCTTAGTTCCAGGGTACAATGAGCAGTTCTTC.

As for this clonotype: This sequence may be a read error, since a much larger clone differs from it by one base. The chain combines TRBV20-1 with TRBJ2-5; 10 nucleotides align to TRBD1. The ends lost 0 bases at V and 11 bases at J; junction bases unmatched: 12. The CDR3 length is 15 residues. Germline loops: CDR1 DFQATT, CDR2 SNEGSKA (reference sequence). This CDR3 is CSAREPPTGGNEQYF. The CDR3 coding sequence is TGCAGTGCTAGAGAGCCCCCGACAGGGGGCAATGAGCAGTACTTC.

The table lists this clonotype with a few counts. The CDR3 coding sequence is TGCGCCAGCAGCTTGAGGGGCGATTGGGATTCACCCCTCCACTTT. It is translated as CASSLRGDWDSPLHF. The rearrangement links TRBV5-1 to TRBJ1-6, with D possibly being TRBD1 (5 bases). The V end lost 1 base, the J end lost 8 bases, and 13 bases lay between the germline ends. This CDR3 region has 15 residues. Germline V gene lookup returns CDR1 SGHRS and CDR2 YFSETQ. Full variable domain (rest looked up from reference TRBV5-1 and TRBJ1-6): KAGVTQTPRYLIKTRGQQVTLSCSPISGHRSVSWYQQTPGQGLQFLFEYFSETQRNKGNFPGRFSGRQFSNSRSEMNVSTLELGDSALYLCASSLRGDWDSPLHFGNGTRLTVT.

CDR3 sequence reads: CAWSDKGRSQETQYF. The CDR3 DNA reads as TGTGCCTGGAGTGACAAAGGACGTAGCCAAGAGACCCAGTACTTC. This chain links TRBV30 with TRBJ2-5; no clear D. V lost 1 base and J 1 base, leaving 13 bases between the germline ends. Germline CDR1 and CDR2: GTSNPN and SVGIG (reference sequence). CDR3 length: 15 amino acids.

This chain uses TRBV9 with TRBJ1-2; D unresolved. Trimming stripped 0 bases from V and 2 bases from J, with 14 bases between. Germline V gene sequence: CDR1 SGDLS, CDR2 YYNGEE. This CDR3 region has 16 residues. CDR3 coding DNA: TGTGCCAGCAGCGTAGGAGCCAGCCGCCTAAACTATGGCTACACCTTC. Amino acid sequence: CASSVGASRLNYGYTF.

CDR3 bases: TGCAGTGCTGACCCCTCGACTAGTGTGAGCACAGATACGCAGTATTTT. Amino acids: CSADPSTSVSTDTQYF. This sequence joins TRBV20-1 and TRBJ2-3; perhaps TRBD2 as D (6 bases). The germline gives CDR1 DFQATT, CDR2 SNEGSKA (reference sequence). Trimming shortened V by 5 bases and J by 0 bases, and 18 bases separated the two germline ends. The CDR3 extends over 16 amino acids.

This clonotype showed up many times. The V and J genes are TRBV20-1 and TRBJ1-6, with D possibly being TRBD1 (6 bases). V lost 5 bases and J 7 bases, leaving 12 bases between the germline ends. CDR1 is DFQATT and CDR2 is SNEGSKA in the germline V gene (reference sequence). This CDR3 comprises 13 residues. CDR3 in amino acids: CSALSGANSPLHF. CDR3 DNA sequence: TGCAGTGCTCTTTCAGGGGCGAATTCACCCCTCCACTTT.

The table lists this clonotype with many counts. The genes are TRBV5-1 and TRBJ1-6; no firm D call. V dropped 4 bases and J dropped 8 bases, with 7 bases sitting between them. Per germline, CDR1 SGHRS and CDR2 YFSETQ. The CDR3 loop spans 12 amino acids. The CDR3 sequence: CASSLTDSPLHF. Written as DNA, the CDR3 is TGCGCCAGCAGCCTGACCGATTCACCCCTCCACTTT. The complete variable domain, with remaining parts taken from reference TRBV5-1 and TRBJ1-6, reads KAGVTQTPRYLIKTRGQQVTLSCSPISGHRSVSWYQQTPGQGLQFLFEYFSETQRNKGNFPGRFSGRQFSNSRSEMNVSTLELGDSALYLCASSLTDSPLHFGNGTRLTVT.

This clonotype was seen many times. The CDR3 DNA is TGCGCCAGCCGGGTAGCGGGGGGGAGCACAGATACGCAGTATTTT. Protein sequence: CASRVAGGSTDTQYF. The chain links TRBV10-2 to TRBJ2-3; 11 bases align to TRBD2. After removal of 8 bases from V and 0 bases from J, the junction contained 4 bases not matched to a gene. The CDR3 loop spans 15 amino acids. The germline gives CDR1 WSHSY, CDR2 SAAADI.

The count of this clonotype is one. Given the absence of the conserved phenylalanine or tryptophan at the CDR3 end, a read error is likely. V usage is TRBV7-2 and J usage is TRBJ2-1, with D perhaps assigned TRBD1 or TRBD2 (6 bases each). Gene TRBJ2-7 matches the end of the DNA better, so the J call may be wrong. The CDR3 runs 15 residues. The germline V gene has CDR1 SGHTA and CDR2 FQGNSA. The CDR3 here is CASSSSGASYNEQYC. The CDR3 DNA reads TGCGCCAGCAGCTCCTCGGGGGCTTCCTACAATGAGCAGTACTGC.

This clonotype appeared many times. The DNA of the CDR3 is TGCAGCGTTGGGTCACATTACGAGCAGTACTTC. Translated: CSVGSHYEQYF. The rearrangement joins TRBV29-1 to TRBJ2-7, with D unresolved. This CDR3 region has 11 residues. V lost 4 bases and J lost 4, with 8 bases in between. Germline values: CDR1 SQVTM, CDR2 ANQGSEA.

On this clonotype: It may be a read error: a sequence one base away is much more abundant. The chain joins TRBV20-1 to TRBJ2-5; TRBD1 is a possible D gene (6 bases). Germline CDR1 reads DFQATT; CDR2 reads SNEGSKA (reference sequence). This CDR3 is 12 amino acids long. Deletions cut 8 bases from V and 11 bases from J, with 21 bases between. CDR3 nucleotide sequence: TGCAGTACAACCGACAGGTTAAATGAGCAGTACTTC. Translated: CSTTDRLNEQYF.

This clonotype was recorded at least ten times. V gene TRBV15 combines with J gene TRBJ2-7; D possibly corresponds to TRBD2 (6 bases). The CDR3 is 14 amino acids. Germline V gene sequence: CDR1 LNHNV, CDR2 YYDKDF (reference sequence). Trimming removed 0 bases from V and 3 bases from J, with 9 bases in between. CDR3 nucleotide sequence: TGTGCCACCAGCAGAGATCGACTAGTCTACGAGCAGTACTTC. Translating it yields CATSRDRLVYEQYF.

The chain carries TRBV12-3 or TRBV12-4 and TRBJ2-1; TRBD1 matches at 8 bases. The CDR3 consists of 14 residues. Unmatched junction bases numbered 5, after V lost 6 bases and J lost 4 bases. CDR3 coding DNA: TGTGCCAGCAGGTTGGACAGGGTTTACAATGAGCAGTTCTTC. This translates into CASRLDRVYNEQFF.

This clonotype was picked up many times. The rearrangement joins TRBV7-9 to TRBJ2-3; a possible D gene is TRBD1 (6 bases). Between the trimmed V and J ends, which lost 4 bases and 6 bases, there was a span of 11 bases. The V gene's germline CDR1 is SEHNR and CDR2 FQNEAQ (reference sequence). The CDR3 loop spans 13 amino acids. The CDR3 sequence is CASSSGVGDTQYF. The CDR3 nucleotides read TGTGCCAGCAGCTCAGGGGTTGGCGATACGCAGTATTTT.

The V and J genes are TRBV7-9 and TRBJ1-2; 9 nucleotides line up with TRBD1. J was trimmed by 4 bases and V by 3 bases; bases with no gene match: 6. The CDR3 loop spans 15 amino acids. Germline lookup yields CDR1 SEHNR and CDR2 FQNEAQ (reference sequence). The chain's CDR3 is CASSFDGTGSYGYTF. DNA of the CDR3: TGTGCCAGCAGCTTCGACGGGACAGGGAGCTATGGCTACACCTTC. The whole variable domain, filled in from reference TRBV7-9 and TRBJ1-2, reads DTGVSQNPRHKITKRGQNVTFRCDPISEHNRLYWYRQTLGQGPEFLTYFQNEAQLEKSRLLSDRFSAERPKGSFSTLEIQRTEQGDSAMYLCASSFDGTGSYGYTFGSGTRLTVV.

This clonotype was counted a few times. The genes are TRBV2 and TRBJ2-5; 11 bases are shared with TRBD1. The CDR3 consists of 16 residues. J lost 11 bases, V lost 3 bases, and 14 bases had no gene match. The germline gives CDR1 SNHLY, CDR2 FYNNEI. CDR3 sequence reads: CASSDYGTGGLNEQYF. DNA for the CDR3: TGTGCCAGCAGTGATTACGGGACAGGGGGTCTCAATGAGCAGTACTTC.